The rows below give T cell receptor beta chains drawn from one sample of a study of cytomegalovirus exposure and HLA in healthy donors. Using immunoSEQ multiplex PCR, the repertoire was profiled, and TCRdb retains in-frame clones only, with some absent. The data show roughly 150,000 clones, around three fifths seen once. Sequencing was performed on PBMCs. The receptors shown here come from a woman aged 25 to 45 in good health and CMV-seropositive. The CDR3 runs from the conserved cysteine through the conserved F or W. A D gene is named only where the DNA matches it firmly. Part of the rows lack a size; the others show once, few, many or a class for expanded clones.

TRBD1	TRBV10-2	TRBJ2-2	.	CASQGQGAPGELFF	TGCGCCAGCCAGGGACAGGGAGCCCCCGGGGAGCTGTTTTTT
.	TRBV5-4	TRBJ2-1	.	CVMNEQFF	TGTGTTATGAATGAGCAGTTCTTC
.	TRBV30	TRBJ1-4	.	CAWSVGGAGEKLFF	TGTGCCTGGAGTGTAGGGGGGGCTGGTGAAAAACTGTTTTTT
TRBD2	TRBV27	TRBJ2-7	.	CASRMRGALYEQYF	TGTGCCAGCAGAATGCGGGGGGCCCTCTACGAGCAGTACTTC
TRBD1	TRBV5-1	TRBJ2-1	.	CASSLRDRDFFNEQFF	TGCGCCAGCAGCTTACGGGACAGGGATTTCTTCAATGAGCAGTTCTTC
TRBD1	TRBV28	TRBJ2-1	.	CASSGTGTGLHNEQFF	TGTGCCAGCAGTGGGACCGGGACAGGGCTTCACAATGAGCAGTTCTTC
TRBD2	TRBV4-3	TRBJ2-7	.	CASSAAGGYEQYF	TGCGCCAGCAGCGCGGCGGGGGGCTACGAGCAGTACTTC
TRBD2	TRBV4-1	TRBJ2-3	few	CASSQGFGPAAGDSSTDTQYF	TGCGCCAGCAGCCAAGGGTTCGGACCGGCAGCGGGAGATTCTAGCACAGATACGCAGTATTTT
.	TRBV6-5	TRBJ2-2	few	CASSASAGELFF	TGTGCCAGCAGTGCTAGCGCCGGGGAGCTGTTTTTT
TRBD2	TRBV19	TRBJ2-1	.	CASSNQPKVSGGDYNEQFF	TGTGCCAGTAGTAATCAGCCGAAGGTGAGCGGGGGGGACTACAATGAGCAGTTCTTC
TRBD1	TRBV2	TRBJ2-7	.	CASSERENRGLGEQYF	TGTGCCAGCAGTGAAAGGGAAAACAGGGGGCTGGGCGAGCAGTACTTC
.	TRBV5-6	TRBJ2-4	few	CASSLQSQGINIQYF	TGTGCCAGCAGCTTGCAGAGCCAGGGTATAAACATTCAGTACTTC
.	TRBV5-4	TRBJ1-2	.	CASSQGQENFYGYTF	TGTGCCAGCAGCCAGGGGCAGGAGAATTTCTATGGCTACACCTTC
.	TRBV10-3	TRBJ1-1	.	CATQPTNRVQNTEAFF	TGTGCCACCCAGCCCACCAACAGGGTACAGAACACTGAAGCTTTCTTT
TRBD2	TRBV30	TRBJ2-5	.	CAWSTGLAEQETQYF	TGTGCCTGGAGTACGGGACTAGCGGAACAAGAGACCCAGTACTTC
TRBD2	TRBV7-9	TRBJ2-5	.	CASSPHTRGGPQTQYF	TGTGCCAGCAGCCCACACACGCGGGGGGGCCCACAGACCCAGTACTTC
.	TRBV2	TRBJ2-1	.	CASSVGGGPNNEQFF	TGTGCCAGCAGTGTGGGGGGAGGACCAAACAATGAGCAGTTCTTC
.	TRBV5-4	TRBJ1-2	.	CASSMDTTGLYGYTF	TGTGCCAGCAGCATGGACACGACAGGCCTCTATGGCTACACCTTC
TRBD1	TRBV6-7	TRBJ2-2	.	CASSYSGQGLPGELFF	TGTGCCAGCAGTTACTCCGGACAGGGCCTGCCCGGGGAGCTGTTTTTT
.	TRBV11-2	TRBJ1-1	.	CASSFGSEAFF	TGTGCCAGCAGCTTCGGTTCTGAAGCTTTCTTT
.	TRBV10-2	TRBJ1-3	.	CAAGRGLAGNTIYF	TGCGCCGCGGGAAGGGGCTTAGCTGGAAACACCATATATTTT
TRBD1	TRBV10-1	TRBJ1-2	once	CASRQGRANYGYTF	TGCGCCAGCAGACAGGGGAGAGCTAACTATGGCTACACCTTC
.	TRBV5-1	TRBJ1-1	.	CASRSGARTEAFF	TGCGCCAGCAGGTCAGGGGCGAGGACTGAAGCTTTCTTT
TRBD2	TRBV29-1	TRBJ2-5	.	CSAFVWATSLGETQYF	TGCAGCGCCTTCGTATGGGCGACTAGCCTCGGGGAGACCCAGTACTTC
.	TRBV30	TRBJ1-1	.	CAWSDKTEAFF	TGTGCCTGGAGTGACAAAACGGAAGCTTTCTTT
TRBD2	TRBV6-1	TRBJ2-3	few	CASNVLLAGPDTQYF	TGTGCCAGCAATGTCTTACTAGCGGGGCCAGATACGCAGTATTTT
TRBD1	TRBV6-5	TRBJ2-3	few	CASGDRDTTDTQYF	TGTGCCAGCGGGGACAGGGATACCACAGATACGCAGTATTTT
.	TRBV19	TRBJ1-1	.	CASSPFMNTEAFF	TGTGCCAGTAGTCCTTTTATGAACACTGAAGCTTTCTTT
.	TRBV9	TRBJ1-6	.	CASSLGGTPKSPLHF	TGTGCCAGCAGCCTCGGGGGGACCCCGAAATCACCCCTCCACTTT
.	TRBV11-1	TRBJ1-1	.	CASSSYTGQCEAFF	TGTGCCAGCAGCTCATATACTGGACAATGTGAAGCTTTCTTT
TRBD1	TRBV28	TRBJ1-2	.	CASRQGTGVNYGYTF	TGTGCCAGCAGGCAAGGGACAGGGGTTAACTATGGCTACACCTTC
.	TRBV5-1	TRBJ2-2	.	CASSSGQTGELFF	TGCGCCAGCAGCTCCGGACAAACCGGGGAGCTGTTTTTT